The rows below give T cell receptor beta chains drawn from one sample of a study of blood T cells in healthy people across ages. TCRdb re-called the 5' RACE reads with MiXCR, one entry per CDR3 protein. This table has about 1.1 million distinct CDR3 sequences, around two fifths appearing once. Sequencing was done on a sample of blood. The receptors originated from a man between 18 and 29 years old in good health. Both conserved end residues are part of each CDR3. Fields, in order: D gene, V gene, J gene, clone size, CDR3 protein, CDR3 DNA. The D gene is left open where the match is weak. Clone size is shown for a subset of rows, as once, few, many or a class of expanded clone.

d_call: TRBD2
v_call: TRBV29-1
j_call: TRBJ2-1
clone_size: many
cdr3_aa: CSAWGGGTEQFF
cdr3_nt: TGCAGCGCTTGGGGGGGAGGGACTGAGCAGTTCTTC

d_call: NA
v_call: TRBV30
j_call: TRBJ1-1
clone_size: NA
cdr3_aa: CAWSVGEGLKGTEAFF
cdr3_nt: TGTGCCTGGAGTGTGGGTGAGGGCCTCAAGGGGACTGAAGCTTTCTTT

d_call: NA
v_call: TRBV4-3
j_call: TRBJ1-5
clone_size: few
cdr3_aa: CASSQQGGRNQPQHF
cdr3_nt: TGCGCCAGCAGCCAACAAGGCGGGCGCAATCAGCCCCAGCATTTT

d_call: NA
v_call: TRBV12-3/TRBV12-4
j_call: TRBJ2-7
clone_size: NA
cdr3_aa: CASSQINNEQYF
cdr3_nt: TGTGCCAGCAGTCAGATTAACAATGAGCAGTACTTC

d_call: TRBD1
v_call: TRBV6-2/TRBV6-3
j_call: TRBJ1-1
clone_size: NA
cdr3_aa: CASVNRGGTEAFF
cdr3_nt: TGTGCCAGCGTTAACAGGGGGGGCACTGAAGCTTTCTTT

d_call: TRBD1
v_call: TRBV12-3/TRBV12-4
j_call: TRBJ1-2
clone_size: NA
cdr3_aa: CASEGALSYGYTF
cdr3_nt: TGTGCCAGTGAGGGGGCGCTTAGCTATGGCTACACCTTC

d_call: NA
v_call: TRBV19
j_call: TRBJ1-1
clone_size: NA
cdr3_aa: CASKGGGAEAFF
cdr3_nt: TGTGCCAGTAAAGGCGGGGGGGCTGAAGCTTTCTTT

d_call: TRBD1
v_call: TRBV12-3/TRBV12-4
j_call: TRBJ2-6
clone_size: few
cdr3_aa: CASSLAGTVDNVLTF
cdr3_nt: TGTGCCAGCAGTTTAGCGGGGACAGTGGACAACGTCCTGACTTTC

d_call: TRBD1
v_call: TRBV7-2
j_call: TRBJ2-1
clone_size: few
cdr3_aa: CASSLDRGLDEQFF
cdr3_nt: TGTGCCAGCAGCTTGGACAGGGGTTTGGATGAGCAGTTCTTC

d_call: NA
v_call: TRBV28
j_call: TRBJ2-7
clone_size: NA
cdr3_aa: CASSLTFSSYEQYF
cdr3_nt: TGTGCCAGCAGTTTGACCTTTAGCTCCTACGAGCAGTACTTC

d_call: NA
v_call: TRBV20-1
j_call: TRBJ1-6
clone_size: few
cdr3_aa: CSAVFSSYNSPLHF
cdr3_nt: TGCAGTGCCGTCTTTAGCTCCTATAATTCACCCCTCCACTTT

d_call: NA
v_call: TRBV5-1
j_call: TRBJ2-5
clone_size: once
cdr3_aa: CASREGFQEAQYF
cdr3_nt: TGCGCCAGCAGAGAGGGGTTCCAAGAGGCCCAGTACTTC

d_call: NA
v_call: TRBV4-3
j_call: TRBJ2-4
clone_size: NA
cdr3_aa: CASSRPPEKSWYF
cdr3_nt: TGCGCCAGCAGCCGACCCCCAGAGAAGTCGTGGTACTTC